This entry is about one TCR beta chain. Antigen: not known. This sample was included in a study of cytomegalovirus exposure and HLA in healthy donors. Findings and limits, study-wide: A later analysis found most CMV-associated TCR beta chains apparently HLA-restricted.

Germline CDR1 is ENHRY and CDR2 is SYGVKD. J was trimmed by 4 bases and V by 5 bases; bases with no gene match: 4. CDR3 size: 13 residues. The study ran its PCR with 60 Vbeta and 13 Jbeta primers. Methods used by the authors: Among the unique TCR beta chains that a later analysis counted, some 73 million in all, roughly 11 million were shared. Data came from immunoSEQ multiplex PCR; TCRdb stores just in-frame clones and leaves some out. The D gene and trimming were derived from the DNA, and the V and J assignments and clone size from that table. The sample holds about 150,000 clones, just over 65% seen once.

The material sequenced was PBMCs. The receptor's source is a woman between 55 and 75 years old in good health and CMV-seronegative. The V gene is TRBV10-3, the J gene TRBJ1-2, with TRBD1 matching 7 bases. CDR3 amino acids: CAISPNRGYGYTF. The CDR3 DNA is TGTGCCATCAGTCCGAACAGGGGCTATGGCTACACCTTC.